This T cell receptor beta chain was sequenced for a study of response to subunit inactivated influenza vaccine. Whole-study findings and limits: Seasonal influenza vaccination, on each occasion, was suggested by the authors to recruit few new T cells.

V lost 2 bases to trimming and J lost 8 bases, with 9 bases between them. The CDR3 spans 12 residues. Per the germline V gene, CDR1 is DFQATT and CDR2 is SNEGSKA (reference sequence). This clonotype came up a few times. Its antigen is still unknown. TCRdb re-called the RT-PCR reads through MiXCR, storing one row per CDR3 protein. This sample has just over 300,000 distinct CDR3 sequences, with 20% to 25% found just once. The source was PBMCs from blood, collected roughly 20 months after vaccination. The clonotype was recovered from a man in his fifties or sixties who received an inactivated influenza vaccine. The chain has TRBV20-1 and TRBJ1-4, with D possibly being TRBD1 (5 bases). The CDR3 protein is CSARRGREKLFF. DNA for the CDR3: TGCAGTGCTAGACGGGGCAGGGAAAAACTGTTTTTT.